This TCR beta chain stems from a study of graft-versus-host responses after intestinal transplantation. Clones were read by immunoSEQ multiplex PCR, and TCRdb kept only the in-frame ones, dropping some. The sample includes about 54,000 clones, about 89% of them seen just once. Germline V gene lookup returns CDR1 SGHAT and CDR2 FQNNGV. V was trimmed by 5 bases and J by 7 bases, leaving 17 bases between them. The CDR3 extends over 15 amino acids. Study-wide results and caveats: Ileal or blood samples showed some GvH clones first, and such clones were also found in recipient marrow.

About this clone itself: Antigen specificity is unknown.

This TCR was sampled from a human patient who received an intestinal transplant, so some T cells may come from the graft donor. The gene calls are TRBV11-2 and TRBJ1-4; unclear D gene. The specimen comprised PBMCs, sampled nearly 670 days after intestinal transplant. The DNA for the CDR3 is TGTGCCAGCAGCCCGAAACCCGGTAGCGGTGAAAAACTGTTTTTT. Amino acid sequence: CASSPKPGSGEKLFF.